These 8 T cell receptor beta chains share one sample of origin, sequenced in a study of circulating and synovial CD4+ cells in juvenile arthritis. Libraries were prepared by immunoSEQ multiplex PCR; TCRdb keeps only in-frame clonotypes and omits some of them. Of around 17,000 clones in the sample, around nine tenths were seen once. Sequenced input: CD4+ T cells from blood. Source of these receptors: a human donor with juvenile idiopathic arthritis.

The V call is TRBV5-4, the J call TRBJ2-1; TRBD2 agrees at 9 bases. The germline V gene encodes CDR1 SGHNT and CDR2 YYREEE (reference sequence). The CDR3 loop spans 15 amino acids. The ends lost 6 bases at V and 7 bases at J; junction bases unmatched: 11. The DNA of the CDR3 is TGTGCCAGCACTGAAGCGGGAGGACTCCGTAATGAGCAGTTCTTC. It is translated as CASTEAGGLRNEQFF.

The chain links TRBV30 to TRBJ1-3; D gene uncertain. V was shortened by 5 bases and J by 1 base, with 9 bases between the two germline ends. This CDR3 region has 13 residues. From germline, CDR1 is GTSNPN and CDR2 SVGIG (reference sequence). In DNA, the CDR3 is TGTGCCTGGGAGAGGGTATCTGGAAACACCATATATTTT. Amino acid sequence: CAWERVSGNTIYF.

The chain has TRBV12-5 and TRBJ2-7; 8 bases match TRBD2. V gave up 7 bases and J gave up 2 bases; unmatched junction bases: 7. This CDR3 spans 14 amino acids. The germline V gene encodes CDR1 LGHNT and CDR2 FRNRAP. CDR3 coding DNA: TGTGCTAGTGCCCTCAAGCGGGGGCCCTACGAGCAGTACTTC. It yields the protein CASALKRGPYEQYF.

The V call is TRBV5-4, the J call TRBJ2-5; D is perhaps TRBD1 (6 bases). The CDR3 sequence is 14 residues long. Looked up from germline, CDR1 is SGHNT and CDR2 is YYREEE (reference sequence). V lost 0 bases and J lost 1, with 7 bases in between. This CDR3 is CASSLDRAQETQYF. The CDR3 coding sequence is TGTGCCAGCAGCTTGGACAGGGCCCAAGAGACCCAGTACTTC.

The CDR3 is CASSPSRTSEKLFF. The CDR3 nucleotides read TGTGCCAGTAGTCCGTCTCGGACTTCTGAAAAACTGTTTTTT. V usage is TRBV19 and J usage is TRBJ1-4; D remains unclear. The CDR3 loop spans 14 amino acids. Looked up from germline, CDR1 is LNHDA and CDR2 is SQIVND (reference sequence). V lost 5 bases to trimming and J lost 7 bases, with 14 bases between them.

V usage is TRBV13 and J usage is TRBJ1-1; possible D gene TRBD1, 5 bases. The V gene lost 8 bases and the J gene lost 1 base, with 20 bases spanning the gap. CDR1 is PRHDT and CDR2 is FYEKMQ in the germline V gene (reference sequence). The CDR3 is 16 residues long. CDR3 sequence reads: CASQIRQDGQNTEAFF. CDR3 bases: TGTGCCAGCCAAATCCGTCAGGACGGACAGAACACTGAAGCTTTCTTT.

The chain links TRBV5-1 to TRBJ1-1, with D possibly being TRBD1 (5 bases). Trimming cost V 1 base and J 2 bases, with 12 bases left between them. The CDR3 has 15 residues. The germline gives CDR1 SGHRS, CDR2 YFSETQ. The CDR3 spells CASSLKTDLNTEAFF. In nucleotides, the CDR3 is TGCGCCAGCAGCTTGAAGACAGACCTAAACACTGAAGCTTTCTTT.

This clone has more than one count but fewer than ten. The CDR3 sequence is CASSRNRDRGRVRYGYTF. For the CDR3, the DNA is TGTGCCAGCAGCCGGAACCGGGACAGGGGACGAGTAAGGTATGGCTACACCTTC. The J gene is TRBJ1-2, the V gene TRBV14; 10 bases fit TRBD1. Germline assignment: CDR1 SGHDN and CDR2 FVKESK. V gave up 4 bases and J gave up 5 bases; unmatched junction bases: 16. This CDR3 comprises 18 residues.